The 13 T cell receptor beta chains in this list originate from one sample, sequenced in a study of T cells after yellow fever vaccination. MiXCR, run by TCRdb on the 5' RACE reads, gives a single entry per CDR3 protein. The table lists approximately 510,000 distinct CDR3 sequences, roughly a fifth of them singletons. The specimen comprised PBMCs, sampled about 21 days after the first yellow fever vaccination. Receptors were obtained from a man younger than 35 who received the YFV17D yellow fever vaccine.

As regards this clonotype: Its ends do not fully match the called genes, so a read error is possible. V usage is TRBV6-1 and J usage is TRBJ1-6; no reliable D call. The CDR3 covers 14 residues. The germline CDR1 and CDR2 sequences are MNHNS and SASEGT. This CDR3 reads CASREGGSNSPLHF. CDR3 bases: TGTGCCAGCAGAGAAGGAGGGAGCAATTCACCCCTCCACTTT.

The chain employs TRBV5-4 and TRBJ2-7; TRBD1 might be the D (6 bases). Trimming pared 2 bases from V and 6 bases from J, leaving 9 bases between. The CDR3 runs to 12 residues. Per the germline V gene, CDR1 is SGHNT and CDR2 is YYREEE (reference sequence). Here the CDR3 DNA reads TGTGCCAGCAGCTTTGGACAGCGCGAGCAGTACGTC. This encodes CASSFGQREQYV.

The V gene is TRBV29-1, the J gene TRBJ1-1; weak D call: TRBD1 (6 bases). V was cut by 6 bases and J by 11 bases, with 16 bases left in between. CDR3 length equals 11 residues. Germline CDR1 and CDR2: SQVTM and ANQGSEA. CDR3 loop: CSVEGGLEAFF. In nucleotides, the CDR3 is TGCAGCGTCGAGGGGGGACTGGAGGCTTTCTTT.

The J gene is TRBJ1-1, the V gene TRBV7-3; 9 bases fit TRBD1. V lost 4 bases, J lost 5 bases, and 5 bases stayed unmatched. Germline V CDR1 and CDR2: SGHTA, FQGTGA. The CDR3 loop spans 14 amino acids. CDR3 DNA sequence: TGTGCCAGCAGCTCGGACAGGGGTGTAACTGAAGCTTTCTTT. Translated, it gives CASSSDRGVTEAFF.

The chain is built from TRBV19 and TRBJ1-2; 9 bases map to TRBD1. Germline V gene sequence: CDR1 LNHDA, CDR2 SQIVND (reference sequence). The CDR3 length is 13 residues. The J segment lost 6 bases and the V segment lost 5 bases, leaving 4 bases of the junction unmatched. CDR3 DNA: TGTGCCAGTAGTCTCTGGGACAGGGATGGCTACACCTTC. Encoded protein: CASSLWDRDGYTF. Variable domain in full (rest from reference TRBV19 and TRBJ1-2): DGGITQSPKYLFRKEGQNVTLSCEQNLNHDAMYWYRQDPGQGLRLIYYSQIVNDFQKGDIAEGYSVSREKKESFPLTVTSAQKNPTAFYLCASSLWDRDGYTFGSGTRLTVV.

The chain is built from TRBV29-1 and TRBJ1-4; a possible D gene is TRBD1 (6 bases). Trimming removed 7 bases from V and 0 bases from J, with 12 bases in between. The germline V gene encodes CDR1 SQVTM and CDR2 ANQGSEA. The CDR3 is made up of 14 amino acids. CDR3 region: CSAGGPATNEKLFF. In DNA form, the CDR3 reads TGCAGCGCCGGGGGCCCTGCAACTAATGAAAAACTGTTTTTT.

The chain combines TRBV5-4 with TRBJ2-1; 8 bases are a match to TRBD2. The germline CDR1 and CDR2 sequences are SGHNT and YYREEE (reference sequence). J gave up 6 bases and V 1 base, and 6 bases lay outside the gene matches. The CDR3 length is 15 residues. CDR3 sequence (DNA): TGTGCCAGCAGCTTGCCGGGGACTAGGGCCAATGAGCAGTTCTTC. Translated, it gives CASSLPGTRANEQFF.

J is TRBJ2-1 and V is TRBV12-3 or TRBV12-4; D not resolved. The CDR3 loop spans 14 amino acids. Trimming stripped 5 bases from V and 5 bases from J, with 13 bases between. CDR3 nucleotides: TGTGCCAGCAGTCATTCGGGCCGGGACAATGAGCAGTTCTTC. As protein: CASSHSGRDNEQFF.

This sequence joins TRBV6-2 or TRBV6-3 and TRBJ1-6, with D possibly being TRBD1 (6 bases). The CDR3 totals 13 residues. Per the germline V gene, CDR1 is MNHEY and CDR2 is SVGEGT. V lost 6 bases, J lost 8 bases, and 11 bases lay in between. CDR3 sequence: CASRTDSDSPLHF. CDR3 in DNA: TGTGCCAGCAGAACGGACAGTGATTCACCCCTCCACTTT.

This clonotype was observed many times. The chain joins TRBV4-3 to TRBJ2-1; 8 nucleotides match TRBD2. CDR3 length equals 16 residues. Trimming took 0 bases from V and 4 from J; bases not matched to a gene: 5. Germline V gives CDR1 LGHNA, CDR2 YSLEER. The CDR3 DNA reads as TGCGCCAGCAGCCAAGATCGGGGGGGAAGTTACAATGAGCAGTTCTTC. It translates to CASSQDRGGSYNEQFF.

This clonotype turned up a few times. J is TRBJ1-3 and V is TRBV5-1; no firm D call. The CDR3 consists of 15 residues. Germline V gene lookup returns CDR1 SGHRS and CDR2 YFSETQ. Trimming left V 2 bases short and J 1 base short, with 10 bases between. The chain's CDR3 is CASSFSDGSGNTIYF. Written as DNA, the CDR3 is TGCGCCAGCAGCTTTTCAGACGGGTCTGGAAACACCATATATTTT.

This clonotype has a handful of counts. The chain joins TRBV12-3 or TRBV12-4 to TRBJ1-1, with unresolved D. Trimming stripped 6 bases from V and 0 bases from J, with 8 bases between. This CDR3 comprises 13 residues. CDR3 sequence (DNA): TGTGCCAGCAGGTTCAGGATGAACACTGAAGCTTTCTTT. It encodes CASRFRMNTEAFF.

The J gene is TRBJ2-1, the V gene TRBV4-1, with 10 positions matching TRBD2. Germline CDR1 and CDR2: MGHRA and YSYEKL. Losses at the gene ends were 5 bases for V and 6 bases for J; bases not matched to a gene: 13. The CDR3 spans 17 residues. The CDR3 region is CASSAKMYSGGTNEQFF. Written as DNA, the CDR3 is TGCGCCAGCAGCGCTAAAATGTATAGCGGGGGGACCAATGAGCAGTTCTTC.